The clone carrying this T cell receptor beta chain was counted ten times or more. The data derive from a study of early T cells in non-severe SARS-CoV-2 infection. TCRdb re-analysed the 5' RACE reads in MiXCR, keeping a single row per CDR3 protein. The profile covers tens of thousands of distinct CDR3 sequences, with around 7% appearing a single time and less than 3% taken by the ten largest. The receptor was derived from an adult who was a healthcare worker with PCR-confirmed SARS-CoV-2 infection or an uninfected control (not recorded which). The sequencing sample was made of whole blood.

The CDR3 region is CAISESMVAGVVGYEQYF. CDR3 in DNA: TGTGCCATCAGTGAGTCGATGGTAGCGGGAGTCGTGGGGTACGAGCAGTACTTC. V is TRBV10-3 and J is TRBJ2-7; 9 positions agree with TRBD2. The CDR3 is 18 amino acids. Germline CDR1 ENHRY, CDR2 SYGVKD. V lost 0 bases to trimming and J lost 4 bases; unmatched junction nucleotides: 13.